This T cell receptor beta chain was captured by sequencing in a study of shared clonotypes between healthy human individuals. Measured with immunoSEQ multiplex PCR; TCRdb has only the in-frame clones, and not every one. The sample lists about 2 million clones, about 94% occurring once. The CDR3 length is 12 residues. Germline V gene data show CDR1 as MNHEY and CDR2 as SMNVEV (reference sequence). With 6 bases removed from V and 7 bases from J, the gap between germline ends came to 9 bases. The naive CD8 fraction comprised CD45RO-negative cells positively selected for CCR7 and excluded terminally differentiated effector memory CD45RA+ cells. This clone occurred once.

The chain combines TRBV27 with TRBJ1-4; D unresolved. This clonotype originated in a man younger than 30 in good health. The material sequenced was naive CD8+ T cells sorted from blood. The CDR3 region has the DNA TGTGCCAGCAGCCCATATGGTGAAAAACTGTTTTTT. Amino acid sequence: CASSPYGEKLFF.